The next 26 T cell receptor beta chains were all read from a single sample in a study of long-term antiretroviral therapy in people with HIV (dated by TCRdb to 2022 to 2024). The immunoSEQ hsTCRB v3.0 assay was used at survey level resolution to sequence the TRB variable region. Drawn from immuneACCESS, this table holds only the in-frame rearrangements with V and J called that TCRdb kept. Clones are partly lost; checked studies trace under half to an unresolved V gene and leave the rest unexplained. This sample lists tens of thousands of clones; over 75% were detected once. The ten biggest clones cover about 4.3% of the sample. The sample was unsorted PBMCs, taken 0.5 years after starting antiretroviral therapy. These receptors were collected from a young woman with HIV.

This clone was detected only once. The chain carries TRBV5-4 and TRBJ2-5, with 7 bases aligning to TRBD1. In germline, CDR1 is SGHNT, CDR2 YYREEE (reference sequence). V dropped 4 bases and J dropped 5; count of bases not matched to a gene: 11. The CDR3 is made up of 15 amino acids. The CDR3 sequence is CASSRGVGGGETQYF. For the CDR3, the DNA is TGTGCCAGCAGCCGTGGGGTAGGGGGCGGCGAGACCCAGTACTTC. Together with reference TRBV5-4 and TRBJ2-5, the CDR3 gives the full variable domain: ETGVTQSPTHLIKTRGQQVTLRCSSQSGHNTVSWYQQALGQGPQFIFQYYREEENGRGNFPPRFSGLQFPNYSSELNVNALELDDSALYLCASSRGVGGGETQYFGPGTRLLVL.

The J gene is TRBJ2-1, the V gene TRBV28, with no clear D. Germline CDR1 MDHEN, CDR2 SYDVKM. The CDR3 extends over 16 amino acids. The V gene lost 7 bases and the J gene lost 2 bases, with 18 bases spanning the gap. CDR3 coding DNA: TGTGCCAGCACGCCTATATCCGGAAAGGCCTACAATGAGCAGTTCTTC. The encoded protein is CASTPISGKAYNEQFF.

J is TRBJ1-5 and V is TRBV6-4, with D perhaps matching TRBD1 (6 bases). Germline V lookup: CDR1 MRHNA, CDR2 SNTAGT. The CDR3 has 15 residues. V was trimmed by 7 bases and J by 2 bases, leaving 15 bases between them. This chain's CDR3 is CASNTDRSRNQPQHF. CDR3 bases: TGTGCCAGCAATACAGACAGGTCGCGCAATCAGCCCCAGCATTTT.

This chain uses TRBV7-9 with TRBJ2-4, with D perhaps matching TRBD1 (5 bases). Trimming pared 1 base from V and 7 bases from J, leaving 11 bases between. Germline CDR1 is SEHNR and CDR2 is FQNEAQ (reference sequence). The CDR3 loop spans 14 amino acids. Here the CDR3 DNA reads TGTGCCAGCAGCTTAGGGGGCGCAGTTAACATTCAGTACTTC. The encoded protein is CASSLGGAVNIQYF.

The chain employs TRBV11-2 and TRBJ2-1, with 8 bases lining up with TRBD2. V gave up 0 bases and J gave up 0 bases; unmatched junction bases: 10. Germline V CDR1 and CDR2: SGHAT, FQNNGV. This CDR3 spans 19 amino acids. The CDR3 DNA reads TGTGCCAGCAGCTTAGATAGAGGGACGAGCGGGAGCTCCTACAATGAGCAGTTCTTC. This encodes CASSLDRGTSGSSYNEQFF.

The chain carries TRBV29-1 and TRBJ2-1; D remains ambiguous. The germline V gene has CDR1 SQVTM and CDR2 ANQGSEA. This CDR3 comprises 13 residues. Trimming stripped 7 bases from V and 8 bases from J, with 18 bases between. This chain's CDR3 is CSGEERARYEQFF. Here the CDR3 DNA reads TGCAGCGGAGAAGAACGGGCCAGGTATGAGCAGTTCTTC.

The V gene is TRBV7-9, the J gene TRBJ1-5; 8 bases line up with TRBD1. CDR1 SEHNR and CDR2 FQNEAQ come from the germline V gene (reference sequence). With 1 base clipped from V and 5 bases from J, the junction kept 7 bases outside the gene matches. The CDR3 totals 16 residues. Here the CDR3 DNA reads TGTGCCAGCAGCTTAGGGGCAGGGGGCCGTGATCAGCCCCAGCATTTT. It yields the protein CASSLGAGGRDQPQHF.

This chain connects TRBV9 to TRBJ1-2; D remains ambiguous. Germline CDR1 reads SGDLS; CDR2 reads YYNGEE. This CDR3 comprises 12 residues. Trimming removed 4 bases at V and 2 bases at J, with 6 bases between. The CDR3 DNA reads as TGTGCCAGCAGCCTTTCGAACTATGGCTACACCTTC. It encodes CASSLSNYGYTF.

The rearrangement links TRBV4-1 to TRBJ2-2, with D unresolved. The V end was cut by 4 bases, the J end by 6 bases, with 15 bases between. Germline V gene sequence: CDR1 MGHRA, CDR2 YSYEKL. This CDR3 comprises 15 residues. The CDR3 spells CASSPRQFEAGELFF. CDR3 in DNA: TGCGCCAGCAGCCCACGACAATTTGAGGCCGGGGAGCTGTTTTTT.

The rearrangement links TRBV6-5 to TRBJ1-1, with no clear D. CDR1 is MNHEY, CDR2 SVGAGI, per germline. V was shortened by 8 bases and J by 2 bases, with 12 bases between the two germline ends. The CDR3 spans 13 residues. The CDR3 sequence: CASGSFLNTEAFF. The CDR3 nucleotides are TGTGCCAGCGGAAGCTTTCTAAACACTGAAGCTTTCTTT.

The CDR3 region has the DNA TGTGCCAGCAGCAGCTTAGGGACTAGCGGGAGGGGCGAGCAGTACTTC. Residues: CASSSLGTSGRGEQYF. V usage is TRBV7-2 and J usage is TRBJ2-7, with TRBD2 identical over 16 bases. The V gene end was trimmed by 5 bases and the J gene end by 6 bases; junction bases not matched to a gene: 7. Germline CDR1 reads SGHTA; CDR2 reads FQGNSA. The CDR3 contains 16 residues.

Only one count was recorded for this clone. CDR3 sequence: CASSLTSGSYEQYF. In nucleotides, the CDR3 is TGTGCCAGCAGCTTAACTAGCGGGAGTTACGAGCAGTACTTC. V and J are TRBV7-2 and TRBJ2-7; 11 bases are shared with TRBD2. J lost 4 bases, V lost 2 bases, and 1 base had no gene match. Germline-derived CDR1 and CDR2 are SGHTA and FQGNSA. The CDR3 spans 14 residues.

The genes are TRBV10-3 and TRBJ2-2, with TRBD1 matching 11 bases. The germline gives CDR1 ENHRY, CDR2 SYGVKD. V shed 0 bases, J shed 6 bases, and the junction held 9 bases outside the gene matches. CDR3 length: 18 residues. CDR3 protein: CAISESIRGQGAAGELFF. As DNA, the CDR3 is TGTGCCATCAGTGAGTCGATCAGAGGACAGGGGGCTGCCGGGGAGCTGTTTTTT.

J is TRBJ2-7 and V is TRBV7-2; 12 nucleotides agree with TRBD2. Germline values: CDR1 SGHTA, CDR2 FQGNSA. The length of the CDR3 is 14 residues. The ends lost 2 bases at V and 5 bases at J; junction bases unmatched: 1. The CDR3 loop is CASSLRLAGDEQYF. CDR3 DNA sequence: TGTGCCAGCAGCTTAAGACTAGCGGGAGACGAGCAGTACTTC.

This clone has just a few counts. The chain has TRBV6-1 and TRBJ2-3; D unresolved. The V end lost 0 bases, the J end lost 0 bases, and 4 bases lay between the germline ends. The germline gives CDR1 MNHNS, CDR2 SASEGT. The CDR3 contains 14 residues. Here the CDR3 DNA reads TGTGCCAGCAGTGAAGCTGCTAGCACAGATACGCAGTATTTT. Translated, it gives CASSEAASTDTQYF.

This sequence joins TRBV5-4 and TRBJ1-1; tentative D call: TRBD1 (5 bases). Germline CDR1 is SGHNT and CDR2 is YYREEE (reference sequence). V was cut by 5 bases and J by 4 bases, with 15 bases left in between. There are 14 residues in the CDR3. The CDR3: CASSSAGDRTEAFF. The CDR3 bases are TGTGCCAGCAGTTCCGCCGGGGACCGCACTGAAGCTTTCTTT.

CDR3 loop: CASSLRVSSGANVLTF. CDR3 coding DNA: TGTGCCAGCAGCCTCAGGGTTTCCTCTGGGGCCAACGTCCTGACTTTC. This chain links TRBV11-2 with TRBJ2-6; tentatively, D is TRBD1 (5 bases). This CDR3 comprises 16 residues. V gave up 5 bases and J gave up 0 bases, with 11 bases separating them. Germline V gene data show CDR1 as SGHAT and CDR2 as FQNNGV. The complete variable domain, with remaining parts taken from reference TRBV11-2 and TRBJ2-6, reads EAGVAQSPRYKIIEKRQSVAFWCNPISGHATLYWYQQILGQGPKLLIQFQNNGVVDDSQLPKDRFSAERLKGVDSTLKIQPAKLEDSAVYLCASSLRVSSGANVLTFGAGSRLTVL.

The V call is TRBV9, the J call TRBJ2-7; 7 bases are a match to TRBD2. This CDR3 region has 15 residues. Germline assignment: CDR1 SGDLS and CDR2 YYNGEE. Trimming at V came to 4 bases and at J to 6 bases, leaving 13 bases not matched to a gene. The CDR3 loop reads CASSLEGLPAGEQYF. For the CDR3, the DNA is TGTGCCAGCAGCCTAGAGGGACTACCGGCCGGCGAGCAGTACTTC.

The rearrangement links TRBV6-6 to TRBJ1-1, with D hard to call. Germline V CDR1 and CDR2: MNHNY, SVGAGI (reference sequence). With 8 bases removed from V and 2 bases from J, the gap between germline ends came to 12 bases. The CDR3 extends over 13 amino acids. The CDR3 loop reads CASGYTLNTEAFF. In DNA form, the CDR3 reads TGTGCCAGCGGGTATACTTTAAACACTGAAGCTTTCTTT.

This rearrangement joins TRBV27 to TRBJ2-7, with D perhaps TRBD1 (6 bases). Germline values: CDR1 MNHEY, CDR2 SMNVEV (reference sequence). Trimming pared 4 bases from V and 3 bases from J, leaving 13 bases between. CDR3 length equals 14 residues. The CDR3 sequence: CASSYDRKNYEQYF. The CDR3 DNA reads TGTGCCAGCAGTTATGACAGGAAAAACTACGAGCAGTACTTC.

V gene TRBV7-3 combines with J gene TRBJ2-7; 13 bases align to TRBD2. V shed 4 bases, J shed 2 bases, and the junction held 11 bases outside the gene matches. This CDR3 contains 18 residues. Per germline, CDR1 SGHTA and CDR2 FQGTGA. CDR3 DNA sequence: TGTGCCAGCAGCTCGGGACTAGCGGGAATCGAAGGGGCCTACGAGCAGTACTTC. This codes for CASSSGLAGIEGAYEQYF.

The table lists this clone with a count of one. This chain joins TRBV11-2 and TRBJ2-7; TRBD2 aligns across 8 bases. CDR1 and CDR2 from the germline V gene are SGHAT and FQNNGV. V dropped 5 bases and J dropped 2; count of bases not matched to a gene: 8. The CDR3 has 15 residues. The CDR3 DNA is TGTGCCAGCAGCCCGGGACTAGGTAGCACCTACGAGCAGTACTTC. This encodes CASSPGLGSTYEQYF.

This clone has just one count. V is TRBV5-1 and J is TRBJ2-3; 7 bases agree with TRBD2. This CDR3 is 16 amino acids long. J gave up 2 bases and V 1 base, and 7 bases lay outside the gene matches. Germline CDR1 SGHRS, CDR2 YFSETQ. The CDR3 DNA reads TGCGCCAGCAGCTTGAGTTTAGCGGGTACCACAGATACGCAGTATTTT. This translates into CASSLSLAGTTDTQYF.

The CDR3 region is CASSLGQGGETQYF. As DNA, the CDR3 is TGTGCCAGCAGCCTTGGACAGGGCGGAGAGACCCAGTACTTC. The chain combines TRBV9 with TRBJ2-5, with 8 bases that match TRBD1. V lost 4 bases, J lost 4 bases, and 6 bases stayed unmatched. The length of the CDR3 is 14 residues. CDR1 and CDR2 from the germline V gene are SGDLS and YYNGEE.

CDR3 DNA sequence: TGCGCCAGCAGTATTACGGAAAACTATGGCTACACCTTC. Translation: CASSITENYGYTF. The chain uses TRBV5-1 and TRBJ1-2; the D is unclear. V was cut by 5 bases and J by 2 bases, with 10 bases left in between. The germline CDR1 and CDR2 sequences are SGHRS and YFSETQ. The CDR3 spans 13 residues.

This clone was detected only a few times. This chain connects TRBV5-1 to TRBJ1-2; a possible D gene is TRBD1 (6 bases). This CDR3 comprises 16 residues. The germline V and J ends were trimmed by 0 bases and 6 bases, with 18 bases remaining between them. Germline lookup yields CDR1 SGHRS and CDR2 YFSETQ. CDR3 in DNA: TGCGCCAGCAGCTTGGCCGGGGGGCGCACCCTGCATGGCTACACCTTC. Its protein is CASSLAGGRTLHGYTF.